This T cell receptor beta chain was recovered during a study of cytomegalovirus exposure and HLA in healthy donors. Sequencing was performed with immunoSEQ multiplex PCR; in TCRdb, only in-frame clones are kept and a portion is missing. The table shows about 160,000 clones, with less than 90% occurring only once. Sequenced: PBMCs. This receptor was identified in a woman aged 25 to 39 in good health and CMV-seronegative.

The CDR3 DNA reads as TGTGCCAGCAGCTTCCTAGGGATCTACGAGCAGTACTTC. This sequence encodes CASSFLGIYEQYF. The chain has TRBV7-2 and TRBJ2-7; D unresolved. The CDR3 runs 13 residues. From germline, CDR1 is SGHTA and CDR2 FQGNSA. The V gene lost 3 bases and the J gene lost 3 bases, with 9 bases spanning the gap.